A single sample gave rise to the 26 T cell receptor beta chains below, sequenced in a study of blood T cell repertoires in COVID-19. Some clones are missing from TCRdb's copy, which holds only in-frame ones; the method was immunoSEQ multiplex PCR. The table shows 150,000 to 200,000 clones, with roughly nine tenths occurring only once. Sequencing input: peripheral blood. The receptors here all came from a man in his 60s with active or convalescent COVID-19.

The chain couples TRBV3-1 (or the pseudogene TRBV3-2) to TRBJ1-1, with 8 positions matching TRBD1. CDR1 and CDR2 from the germline V gene are LGHDT and YNNKEL (reference sequence). This CDR3 is 13 amino acids long. V was clipped by 6 bases and J by 5 bases; unmatched bases: 5. The CDR3 spells CASSTGGRTEAFF. CDR3 nucleotides: TGTGCCAGCAGTACAGGGGGTCGGACTGAAGCTTTCTTT.

The chain links TRBV30 to TRBJ2-7; 9 bases fit TRBD1. V dropped 2 bases and J dropped 12; count of bases not matched to a gene: 8. The CDR3 runs 12 residues. CDR1 GTSNPN and CDR2 SVGIG come from the germline V gene (reference sequence). The CDR3 sequence is CAWSSGTGSRYF. The CDR3 DNA reads as TGTGCCTGGAGTTCCGGGACAGGGTCAAGGTACTTC.

This clone was seen once. The CDR3, as DNA: TGCGCCAGCAGCTTGGGCTGGAGGGGCCCACCGAACACCGGGGAGCTGTTTTTT. As protein: CASSLGWRGPPNTGELFF. The chain recombines TRBV5-1 with TRBJ2-2, with D tentatively TRBD2 (6 bases). There are 18 residues in the CDR3. Germline values: CDR1 SGHRS, CDR2 YFSETQ. Trimming took off 0 bases at V and 0 bases at J, with 15 bases between the two ends.

The chain joins TRBV3-1 (or the pseudogene TRBV3-2) to TRBJ1-4; tentative D call: TRBD1 (5 bases). The V end was cut by 4 bases, the J end by 8 bases, with 14 bases between. Germline V gene lookup returns CDR1 LGHDT and CDR2 YNNKEL (reference sequence). The CDR3 totals 14 residues. CDR3 in amino acids: CASSRGRVEEKLFF. The CDR3 DNA reads TGTGCCAGCAGCCGTGGCAGGGTAGAGGAAAAACTGTTTTTT.

V gene TRBV10-2 combines with J gene TRBJ1-1; 7 nucleotides line up with TRBD1. The CDR3 is 14 amino acids. Per the germline V gene, CDR1 is WSHSY and CDR2 is SAAADI. J was trimmed by 2 bases and V by 5 bases; bases with no gene match: 5. The CDR3 DNA is TGCGCCAGCAGTAGACAGGGATCTAACACTGAAGCTTTCTTT. The encoded protein is CASSRQGSNTEAFF.

The V call is TRBV3-1 (or the pseudogene TRBV3-2), the J call TRBJ2-7; TRBD2 aligns across 8 bases. Trimming at V came to 10 bases and at J to 4 bases, leaving 18 bases not matched to a gene. The CDR3 runs 16 residues. Germline V gene data show CDR1 as LGHDT and CDR2 as YNNKEL (reference sequence). CDR3 DNA: TGTGCCACCGGGGGGAGAGACGCGGGAGGAGGGTACGAGCAGTACTTC. Its protein is CATGGRDAGGGYEQYF.

The rearrangement links TRBV2 to TRBJ1-1; D gene ambiguous. The germline V gene encodes CDR1 SNHLY and CDR2 FYNNEI. CDR3 size: 13 residues. Between the trimmed V and J ends, which lost 2 bases and 11 bases, there was a span of 15 bases. The CDR3 is CASSESGDLVAFF. In nucleotides, the CDR3 is TGTGCCAGCAGTGAATCGGGAGATCTGGTGGCTTTCTTT.

The V call is TRBV27, the J call TRBJ2-2; tentatively, D is TRBD2 (6 bases). The V gene lost 7 bases and the J gene lost 5 bases, with 14 bases spanning the gap. The CDR3 covers 14 residues. CDR1 and CDR2 from the germline V gene are MNHEY and SMNVEV (reference sequence). The CDR3 DNA sequence: TGTGCCAGCATTAAAACGGGGAGGACCGGGGAGCTGTTTTTT. This sequence encodes CASIKTGRTGELFF.

The gene calls are TRBV6-2 or TRBV6-3 and TRBJ1-2; 9 positions match TRBD1. Trimming took 5 bases from V and 3 from J; bases not matched to a gene: 10. The CDR3 length is 16 residues. CDR1 MNHEY and CDR2 SVGEGT come from the germline V gene. CDR3: CASSPRGQGLDYGYTF. As DNA, the CDR3 is TGTGCCAGCAGTCCCAGAGGACAGGGGTTGGACTATGGCTACACCTTC.

V is TRBV19 and J is TRBJ1-6; no clear D. Trimming removed 6 bases from V and 4 bases from J, with 16 bases in between. The CDR3 runs to 16 residues. Germline V gene lookup returns CDR1 LNHDA and CDR2 SQIVND (reference sequence). The CDR3 loop reads CASSIRGTDYNSPLHF. Here the CDR3 DNA reads TGTGCCAGTAGCATACGGGGTACGGATTATAATTCACCCCTCCACTTT.

The chain joins TRBV4-2 to TRBJ1-2, with 9 bases that match TRBD1. CDR3 length equals 15 residues. Trimming cost V 3 bases and J 7 bases; bases outside gene matches: 9. CDR1 is LGHNA and CDR2 is YNFKEQ in the germline V gene. CDR3 sequence: CASSQSQGARGGYTF. The CDR3 region has the DNA TGTGCCAGCAGCCAGTCACAGGGGGCGCGGGGTGGCTACACCTTC.

The chain recombines TRBV5-6 with TRBJ1-6, with D tentatively TRBD1 (5 bases). CDR1 is SGHDT, CDR2 YYEEEE, per germline. The CDR3 runs to 15 residues. V lost 4 bases, J lost 11 bases, and 19 bases lay in between. The CDR3 DNA is TGTGCCAGCAGCGGGCGGGGCTCTGGAGGGACACCCCTCCACTTT. Protein sequence: CASSGRGSGGTPLHF.

V gene TRBV6-5 combines with J gene TRBJ2-2, with 9 bases that match TRBD1. This CDR3 comprises 16 residues. With V trimmed by 4 bases and J by 6 bases, 9 bases remained unmatched. Germline lookup yields CDR1 MNHEY and CDR2 SVGAGI. DNA for the CDR3: TGTGCCAGCAGTTTTCAGGACAGGGGTGGGTCCGGGGAGCTGTTTTTT. Residues: CASSFQDRGGSGELFF.

The chain is built from TRBV15 and TRBJ2-5; D remains unclear. Looked up from germline, CDR1 is LNHNV and CDR2 is YYDKDF (reference sequence). V dropped 1 base and J dropped 3 bases, with 9 bases sitting between them. CDR3 length: 14 residues. Here the CDR3 reads CATSRGTPKETQYF. CDR3 bases: TGTGCCACCAGCAGAGGAACACCGAAAGAGACCCAGTACTTC.

The V call is TRBV4-1, the J call TRBJ1-1; possible D gene TRBD1, 6 bases. CDR3 length equals 14 residues. The germline V gene encodes CDR1 MGHRA and CDR2 YSYEKL. The germline V and J ends were trimmed by 1 base and 2 bases, with 8 bases remaining between them. The CDR3 coding sequence is TGCGCCAGCAGCCAAGGGGGACAAAACACTGAAGCTTTCTTT. It codes for CASSQGGQNTEAFF.

The CDR3 coding sequence is TGCGCCAGCAGCCAAGAGACTAGCGGGAGATCTCACGAGCAGTACTTC. It yields the protein CASSQETSGRSHEQYF. The V and J genes are TRBV4-1 and TRBJ2-7; 12 bases align to TRBD2. Trimming took 0 bases from V and 5 from J; bases not matched to a gene: 5. The CDR3 extends over 16 amino acids. Germline loops: CDR1 MGHRA, CDR2 YSYEKL.

The V and J genes are TRBV5-1 and TRBJ1-3; D gene unclear. Germline lookup yields CDR1 SGHRS and CDR2 YFSETQ. CDR3 length equals 15 residues. Trimming stripped 0 bases from V and 0 bases from J, with 7 bases between. CDR3 protein: CASSLEQPSGNTIYF. CDR3 bases: TGCGCCAGCAGCTTGGAACAACCCTCTGGAAACACCATATATTTT.

This chain connects TRBV21-1 to TRBJ2-6; whether TRBD1, the table's D call, matches the DNA was not checked. TRBV21-1 is given as a pseudogene. This CDR3 has 20 amino acids. The CDR3 loop is CASSNSGTGTNSSGANVLTF. CDR3 sequence (DNA): TGTGCCAGCAGCAATTCCGGGACAGGTACCAATAGCTCTGGGGCCAACGTCCTGACTTTC.

The chain couples TRBV5-1 to TRBJ1-4; 10 bases are a match to TRBD1. This CDR3 is built from 15 residues. The ends lost 0 bases at V and 7 bases at J; junction bases unmatched: 3. Germline V gene lookup returns CDR1 SGHRS and CDR2 YFSETQ. Here the CDR3 reads CASSLAGTGVEKLFF. In DNA form, the CDR3 reads TGCGCCAGCAGCTTGGCCGGGACAGGGGTTGAAAAACTGTTTTTT.

The V and J genes are TRBV10-3 and TRBJ2-2, with TRBD2 identical over 7 bases. The CDR3 is made up of 13 amino acids. The V gene's germline CDR1 is ENHRY and CDR2 SYGVKD. V shed 3 bases, J shed 7 bases, and the junction held 2 bases outside the gene matches. The CDR3: CAISDGGNGELFF. The CDR3, as DNA: TGTGCCATCAGTGACGGGGGGAACGGGGAGCTGTTTTTT.

This chain joins TRBV30 and TRBJ2-5; perhaps TRBD2 as D (5 bases). Deletions cut 2 bases from V and 4 bases from J, with 8 bases between. The CDR3 length is 12 residues. CDR1 and CDR2 from the germline V gene are GTSNPN and SVGIG (reference sequence). Written as DNA, the CDR3 is TGTGCCTGGAGTTCGGGGTCAGAGACCCAGTACTTC. Amino acids: CAWSSGSETQYF.

The CDR3 nucleotides are TGTGCCAGCAGCTTTAGCGGGGGTCAAACCTACGAGCAGTACTTC. Its protein product is CASSFSGGQTYEQYF. The rearrangement joins TRBV7-2 to TRBJ2-7, with 9 bases fitting TRBD2. There are 15 residues in the CDR3. CDR1 SGHTA and CDR2 FQGNSA come from the germline V gene. V dropped 3 bases and J dropped 2; count of bases not matched to a gene: 5.

The chain has TRBV6-5 and TRBJ2-2; the match to TRBD1 covers 7 bases. Germline V gene lookup returns CDR1 MNHEY and CDR2 SVGAGI. V lost 6 bases and J lost 2; bases outside the gene matches: 6. This CDR3 has 15 residues. The CDR3 sequence is CASRTGTVNTGELFF. CDR3 nucleotides: TGTGCCAGCAGAACCGGGACAGTAAACACCGGGGAGCTGTTTTTT.

The J gene is TRBJ2-3, the V gene TRBV3-1 (or the pseudogene TRBV3-2); D unresolved. Trimming removed 0 bases at V and 0 bases at J, with 13 bases between. Germline V gene sequence: CDR1 LGHDT, CDR2 YNNKEL (reference sequence). The CDR3 contains 17 residues. The CDR3 DNA sequence: TGTGCCAGCAGCCAAGATAACCTCCCAACTAGCACAGATACGCAGTATTTT. It codes for CASSQDNLPTSTDTQYF.

This clone was seen only once. This chain joins TRBV18 and TRBJ1-2; D not resolved. CDR3 length: 17 amino acids. Germline V lookup: CDR1 KGHSH, CDR2 LQKENI. V lost 1 base to trimming and J lost 8 bases, with 23 bases between them. This chain's CDR3 is CASSPLKGVGEVVGYTF. The CDR3 DNA reads as TGTGCCAGCTCACCACTCAAGGGCGTTGGGGAGGTCGTGGGCTACACCTTC.

This chain uses TRBV7-2 with TRBJ1-5; TRBD1 matches at 10 bases. The CDR3 covers 14 residues. CDR1 and CDR2 (germline): SGHTA, FQGNSA. V lost 3 bases and J lost 6; bases outside the gene matches: 2. CDR3 coding DNA: TGTGCCAGCAGCTTGGGGACAGGGGCTCAGCCCCAGCATTTT. Its translation: CASSLGTGAQPQHF.